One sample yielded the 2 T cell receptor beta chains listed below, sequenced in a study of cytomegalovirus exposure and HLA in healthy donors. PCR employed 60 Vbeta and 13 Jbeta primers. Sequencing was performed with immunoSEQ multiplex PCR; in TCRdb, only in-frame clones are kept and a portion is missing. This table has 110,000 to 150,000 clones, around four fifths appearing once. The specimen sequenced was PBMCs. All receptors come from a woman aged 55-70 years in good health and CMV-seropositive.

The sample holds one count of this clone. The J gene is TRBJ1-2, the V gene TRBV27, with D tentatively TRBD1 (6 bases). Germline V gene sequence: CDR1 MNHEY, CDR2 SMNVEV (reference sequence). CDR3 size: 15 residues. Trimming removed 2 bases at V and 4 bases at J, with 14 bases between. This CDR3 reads CASSLGGSHFYGYTF. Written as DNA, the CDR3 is TGTGCCAGCAGTTTAGGGGGCTCCCACTTCTATGGCTACACCTTC.

The CDR3 bases are TGTGCCAGCAGCGTGGATGGACAGGACAATCAGCCCCAGCATTTT. Amino acid sequence: CASSVDGQDNQPQHF. V and J are TRBV9 and TRBJ1-5; 7 positions match TRBD1. J was trimmed by 3 bases and V by 2 bases; bases with no gene match: 5. CDR1 and CDR2 (germline): SGDLS, YYNGEE. The CDR3 has 15 residues.